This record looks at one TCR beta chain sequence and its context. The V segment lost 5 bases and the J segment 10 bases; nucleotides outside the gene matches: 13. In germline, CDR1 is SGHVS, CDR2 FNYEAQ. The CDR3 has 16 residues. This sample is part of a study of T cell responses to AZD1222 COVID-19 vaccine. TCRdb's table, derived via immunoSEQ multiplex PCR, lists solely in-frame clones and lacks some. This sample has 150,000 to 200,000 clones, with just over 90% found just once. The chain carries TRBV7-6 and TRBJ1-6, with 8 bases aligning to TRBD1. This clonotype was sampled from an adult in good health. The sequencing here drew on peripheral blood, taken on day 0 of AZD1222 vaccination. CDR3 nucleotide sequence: TGTGCCAGCAGCCCGGTCAACCGGGACAGGTCATCACCCCTCCACTTT. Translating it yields CASSPVNRDRSSPLHF.